This TCR beta chain was documented in a study of T-cell reconstitution after alpha-beta-depleted transplantation in children. In germline, CDR1 is LGHNA, CDR2 YSLEER. The CDR3 has 13 amino acids. Between the trimmed V and J ends, which lost 1 base and 12 bases, there was a span of 13 bases. The TCRbeta library incorporated unique molecular identifiers. Via MiXCR, TCRdb re-called the PCR reads, giving one row per CDR3 protein. Counted here are around 370,000 distinct CDR3 sequences, roughly 17% occurring once; the ten biggest clones make up roughly 40%. The table lists this clonotype with many counts. The antigen is not known. Findings and limits, study-wide: Reportedly, alpha-beta T cells present about two months post-transplant originated from several hundred expanded clones of graft origin. Several patients had high TCRbeta diversity at day 60; it came from surviving recipient T cells and thymic progenitors. Once a year had passed after transplant, T-cell counts and diversity came mostly from newly produced T cells.

Sequencing used PBMCs, mostly from graft donor cells, obtained 360 days after TCRalphabeta/CD19-depleted stem cell transplant. The chain employs TRBV4-3 and TRBJ2-1; D tentatively fits TRBD1 or TRBD2 (5 bases each). This clonotype originated in a male patient aged 2-15 years who had a stem cell transplant for acute lymphoblastic leukemia, so the T cells may come from the graft donor. Here the CDR3 reads CASSQVTGRRQFF. The CDR3, as DNA: TGCGCCAGCAGCCAAGTGACGGGACGGAGGCAGTTCTTC.